This T cell receptor (beta chain) stems from a study of patients and donors after allogeneic stem cell transplantation. Germline V lookup: CDR1 SGHRS, CDR2 YFSETQ. This CDR3 spans 13 amino acids. With 4 bases removed from V and 1 base from J, the gap between germline ends came to 5 bases. In TCRdb, the RT-PCR reads were re-called with MiXCR into one record per CDR3 protein. The sample lists 200,000 to 250,000 distinct CDR3 sequences; approximately 14% were seen once. This clonotype was found many times. The material sequenced was blood, either unsorted or a sorted T cell fraction (not recorded which). This TCR derives from a human donor who was either an allogeneic HSCT recipient or a stem cell or donor lymphocyte infusion donor (not recorded which). It is not recorded whose cells these are; they may come from a transplant donor. The chain links TRBV5-1 to TRBJ2-2; D gene uncertain. CDR3 sequence reads: CASSLWNTGELFF. CDR3 coding DNA: TGCGCCAGCAGCCTGTGGAACACCGGGGAGCTGTTTTTT.